Below are 18 T cell receptor beta chains sequenced from a single sample in a study of cytomegalovirus exposure and HLA in healthy donors. Primers included in the PCR were 60 Vbeta and 13 Jbeta primers. Data came from immunoSEQ multiplex PCR; TCRdb stores just in-frame clones and leaves some out. The sample lists about 160,000 clones, roughly 88% seen once, with under 6.5% in the top ten. The source material was PBMCs. Every receptor here comes from a man aged 50 or older in good health and CMV-seropositive.

The chain joins TRBV19 to TRBJ1-6; D might be TRBD1 (6 bases). Trimming stripped 8 bases from V and 6 bases from J, with 23 bases between. The germline V gene encodes CDR1 LNHDA and CDR2 SQIVND (reference sequence). This CDR3 comprises 17 residues. The CDR3 DNA sequence: TGTGCCAGTGGGGACACGCAGGGGAGCTTTCGTAATTCACCCCTCCACTTT. This sequence encodes CASGDTQGSFRNSPLHF.

This clone has only a few counts. The genes are TRBV9 and TRBJ2-7; 8 nucleotides line up with TRBD2. The CDR3 consists of 15 residues. CDR1 and CDR2 from the germline V gene are SGDLS and YYNGEE. Germline trimming cut 0 bases from V and 1 base from J; bases unmatched to any gene: 3. CDR3 DNA sequence: TGTGCCAGCAGCGTAGCGGGAGGGCTTTCCTACGAGCAGTACGTC. It translates to CASSVAGGLSYEQYV.

V and J are TRBV7-2 and TRBJ2-2; 9 bases agree with TRBD2. The CDR3 is 16 amino acids. Germline lookup yields CDR1 SGHTA and CDR2 FQGNSA. Trimming took 5 bases from V and 4 from J; bases not matched to a gene: 8. The CDR3 loop reads CASSERLAARTGELFF. In DNA form, the CDR3 reads TGTGCCAGCAGCGAAAGACTAGCGGCGCGCACCGGGGAGCTGTTTTTT.

This sequence joins TRBV29-1 and TRBJ1-1, with D maybe TRBD1 (5 bases). CDR1 and CDR2 (germline): SQVTM, ANQGSEA. V lost 6 bases to trimming and J lost 1 base, with 9 bases between them. The CDR3 is 12 residues long. For the CDR3, the DNA is TGCAGCGTGCTCCAGGGGAACACTGAAGCTTTCTTT. Residues: CSVLQGNTEAFF.

The genes are TRBV2 and TRBJ1-2, with a weak D call TRBD1 (5 bases). In germline, CDR1 is SNHLY, CDR2 FYNNEI. The CDR3 is 13 residues long. V was pared by 7 bases and J by 4 bases, with 13 bases between. Written as DNA, the CDR3 is TGTGCCAGCACAGGGTCCCCCCCCTATGGCTACACCTTC. Translating it yields CASTGSPPYGYTF.

V usage is TRBV10-3 and J usage is TRBJ1-4; 7 positions agree with TRBD1. The CDR3 has 17 amino acids. Trimming removed 4 bases from V and 0 bases from J; junction bases left unmatched: 8. The germline gives CDR1 ENHRY, CDR2 SYGVKD. CDR3 in DNA: TGTGCCATCAGTGGTCGAGGGGGCGATGCAACTAATGAAAAACTGTTTTTT. This codes for CAISGRGGDATNEKLFF.

The chain recombines TRBV9 with TRBJ1-2; tentatively, D is TRBD1 (6 bases). Trimming removed 4 bases at V and 1 base at J, with 14 bases between. In germline, CDR1 is SGDLS, CDR2 YYNGEE. The CDR3 runs 15 residues. Here the CDR3 DNA reads TGTGCCAGCAGCTTAAGACAGGACAGTAACTATGGCTACACCTTC. Protein sequence: CASSLRQDSNYGYTF.

V is TRBV18 and J is TRBJ2-7; 7 bases align to TRBD1. The germline gives CDR1 KGHSH, CDR2 LQKENI. Trimming at V came to 6 bases and at J to 3 bases, leaving 5 bases not matched to a gene. The length of the CDR3 is 13 residues. CDR3 region: CASSQGQIYEQYV. CDR3 sequence (DNA): TGTGCCAGCTCCCAGGGACAGATCTACGAGCAGTACGTC.

The V call is TRBV7-6, the J call TRBJ2-2; TRBD1 aligns across 9 bases. CDR1 and CDR2 from the germline V gene are SGHVS and FNYEAQ. V gave up 3 bases and J gave up 1 base; unmatched junction bases: 0. CDR3 length: 15 amino acids. The chain's CDR3 is CASSLGQGNTGELFF. For the CDR3, the DNA is TGTGCCAGCAGCTTGGGACAGGGGAACACCGGGGAGCTGTTTTTT.

The V and J genes are TRBV19 and TRBJ1-2, with D unresolved. The ends were cut back, 9 bases at V and 8 bases at J, with 16 bases in the middle. CDR1 and CDR2 (germline): LNHDA, SQIVND (reference sequence). This CDR3 comprises 12 residues. For the CDR3, the DNA is TGTGCCAGCACCGGGAACCATTGGGGCTACACCTTC. Protein product: CASTGNHWGYTF.

The rearrangement uses TRBV7-9 and TRBJ1-1, with D tentatively TRBD1 (5 bases). Germline CDR1 and CDR2: SEHNR and FQNEAQ (reference sequence). Trimming removed 5 bases from V and 1 base from J, with 11 bases in between. This CDR3 has 14 residues. The CDR3: CASSPSGANTEAFF. CDR3 coding DNA: TGTGCCAGCAGCCCTAGCGGGGCGAACACTGAAGCTTTCTTT.

The genes are TRBV7-2 and TRBJ1-1; possible D gene TRBD1, 5 bases. There are 14 residues in the CDR3. The V gene's germline CDR1 is SGHTA and CDR2 FQGNSA. Deletions cut 6 bases from V and 2 bases from J, with 13 bases between. CDR3 in amino acids: CASRGGNVNTEAFF. The CDR3 DNA sequence: TGTGCCAGCAGGGGGGGGAATGTAAACACTGAAGCTTTCTTT.

The chain couples TRBV6-1 to TRBJ2-3; TRBD2 matches 11 bases. The CDR3 is 20 residues long. The germline gives CDR1 MNHNS, CDR2 SASEGT. Trimming took 4 bases from V and 1 from J; bases not matched to a gene: 16. The CDR3 loop is CASSALPLAGEGAGTDTQYF. CDR3 nucleotide sequence: TGTGCCAGCAGTGCCCTGCCACTAGCGGGGGAGGGGGCCGGCACAGATACGCAGTATTTT.

CDR3 nucleotides: TGTGCCAGCAGCACTGCCCAAGGGCGGGTATATCCCGGGGAGCTGTTTTTT. Its protein product is CASSTAQGRVYPGELFF. The chain is built from TRBV13 and TRBJ2-2; a possible D gene is TRBD2 (5 bases). The V end lost 5 bases, the J end lost 6 bases, and 22 bases lay between the germline ends. The CDR3 is 17 amino acids. Per germline, CDR1 PRHDT and CDR2 FYEKMQ (reference sequence).

The chain links TRBV19 to TRBJ2-3, with TRBD2 as a possible D gene (5 bases). The CDR3 contains 16 residues. V was shortened by 5 bases and J by 1 base, with 16 bases between the two germline ends. Germline loops: CDR1 LNHDA, CDR2 SQIVND (reference sequence). The CDR3, as DNA: TGTGCCAGTAGTCCACCAGACAAGGGAGGCACAGATACGCAGTATTTT. Protein product: CASSPPDKGGTDTQYF.

This clone has only a few counts. This chain connects TRBV11-3 to TRBJ2-2; no definite D call. This CDR3 is 14 amino acids long. The germline V and J ends were trimmed by 5 bases and 4 bases, with 11 bases remaining between them. Germline V CDR1 and CDR2: SGHNT, YENEEA. CDR3 amino acids: CASSPPGTTGELFF. In DNA form, the CDR3 reads TGTGCCAGCAGCCCCCCTGGCACCACCGGGGAGCTGTTTTTT.

The chain is built from TRBV29-1 and TRBJ2-7; 12 nucleotides match TRBD1. The CDR3 is 12 amino acids. Trimming at V came to 6 bases and at J to 12 bases, leaving 9 bases not matched to a gene. Per the germline V gene, CDR1 is SQVTM and CDR2 is ANQGSEA. The CDR3 region has the DNA TGCAGCGTCCAAAATGGGACAGGGGGCTGGTACGTC. It specifies CSVQNGTGGWYV.

V is TRBV7-2 and J is TRBJ1-2; D unclear. There are 13 residues in the CDR3. The germline CDR1 and CDR2 sequences are SGHTA and FQGNSA. The ends were cut back, 1 base at V and 2 bases at J, with 5 bases in the middle. CDR3 amino acids: CASSLGRNYGYTF. CDR3 DNA: TGTGCCAGCAGCTTAGGGAGGAACTATGGCTACACCTTC.